These 16 T cell receptor beta chains originate from one sample sequenced in a study of cytomegalovirus exposure and HLA in healthy donors. Libraries were prepared by immunoSEQ multiplex PCR; TCRdb keeps only in-frame clonotypes and omits some of them. The sample lists 200,000 or so clones, about 79% seen once, with 13% in the top ten. Sequencing was carried out using PBMCs. These receptors originate from a woman under 40 in good health and CMV-seropositive.

In nucleotides, the CDR3 is TGTGCCAGCAAAGGGGATTCAGCATACAATGAGCAGTTCTTC. Protein: CASKGDSAYNEQFF. The chain uses TRBV7-6 and TRBJ2-1; weak D call: TRBD1 (5 bases). Germline V gene lookup returns CDR1 SGHVS and CDR2 FNYEAQ. This CDR3 has 14 residues. Trimming pared 7 bases from V and 4 bases from J, leaving 14 bases between.

The CDR3 protein is CSVGARVYEQFF. The CDR3 nucleotides are TGCAGCGTTGGCGCTCGTGTCTATGAGCAGTTCTTC. The chain uses TRBV29-1 and TRBJ2-1, with D unresolved. V dropped 4 bases and J dropped 8 bases, with 12 bases sitting between them. Germline V gene data show CDR1 as SQVTM and CDR2 as ANQGSEA. The CDR3 spans 12 residues.

The V call is TRBV27, the J call TRBJ2-7, with 9 nucleotides matching TRBD2. There are 15 residues in the CDR3. Germline CDR1 is MNHEY and CDR2 is SMNVEV (reference sequence). The ends lost 8 bases at V and 4 bases at J; junction bases unmatched: 12. As DNA, the CDR3 is TGTGCCAGCGGGGTGAAAGCGGGAGGAGATTACGAGCAGTACTTC. It is translated as CASGVKAGGDYEQYF.

The V and J genes are TRBV7-7 and TRBJ2-7; D is perhaps TRBD1 or TRBD2 (5 bases each). Germline CDR1 SSHAT, CDR2 FNYEAQ (reference sequence). The CDR3 is made up of 13 amino acids. DNA of the CDR3: TGTGCTAGCGCTTGGGGCGCAGGCTACGAGCAGTACTTC. Translation gives CASAWGAGYEQYF. The entire variable domain, with the rest obtained from reference TRBV7-7 and TRBJ2-7, is as follows: GAGVSQSPRYKVTKRGQDVTLRCDPISSHATLYWYQQALGQGPEFLTYFNYEAQPDKSGLPSDRFSAERPEGSISTLTIQRTEQRDSAMYRCASAWGAGYEQYFGPGTRLTVT.

This clone is a singleton in its sample. This chain connects TRBV6-5 to TRBJ1-2, with 9 nucleotides matching TRBD1. This CDR3 region has 15 residues. V gave up 6 bases and J gave up 4 bases; unmatched junction bases: 9. The germline V gene has CDR1 MNHEY and CDR2 SVGAGI. The CDR3 sequence is CASSTPGQGTYGYTF. The DNA of the CDR3 is TGTGCCAGCAGCACCCCGGGACAGGGTACCTATGGCTACACCTTC.

V and J are TRBV28 and TRBJ2-1, with TRBD2 matching 9 bases. V was pared by 11 bases and J by 5 bases, with 10 bases of the junction left unmatched. CDR3 length equals 14 residues. The germline V gene has CDR1 MDHEN and CDR2 SYDVKM. CDR3 nucleotides: TGTGCCGTTCCCAAGAGCGGGGGGAACAATGAGCAGTTCTTC. Translated: CAVPKSGGNNEQFF.

This clone was detected a few times. The chain is built from TRBV6-5 and TRBJ1-2; the D gene is possibly TRBD1 (5 bases). The CDR3 is made up of 13 amino acids. The V and J ends lost 7 bases and 4 bases respectively, with 13 bases between them. Germline V lookup: CDR1 MNHEY, CDR2 SVGAGI. CDR3 loop: CASTPQDGYGYTF. DNA of the CDR3: TGTGCCAGCACTCCACAGGACGGCTATGGCTACACCTTC.

V is TRBV5-1 and J is TRBJ2-7, with unresolved D. Germline CDR1 and CDR2: SGHRS and YFSETQ. Trimming took off 5 bases at V and 3 bases at J, with 6 bases between the two ends. This CDR3 spans 11 amino acids. The DNA of the CDR3 is TGCGCCAGCAGAAATAGCTACGAGCAGTACTTC. It is translated as CASRNSYEQYF. The entire variable domain, with the rest obtained from reference TRBV5-1 and TRBJ2-7, is as follows: KAGVTQTPRYLIKTRGQQVTLSCSPISGHRSVSWYQQTPGQGLQFLFEYFSETQRNKGNFPGRFSGRQFSNSRSEMNVSTLELGDSALYLCASRNSYEQYFGPGTRLTVT.

This chain connects TRBV6-5 to TRBJ1-4; 7 bases line up with TRBD1. This CDR3 is 16 amino acids long. Germline V CDR1 and CDR2: MNHEY, SVGAGI. V shed 0 bases and J 9 bases; nucleotides not matched to a gene: 10. The CDR3 protein is CASSYSTTGFGQKLFF. The CDR3 bases are TGTGCCAGCAGTTACTCTACGACAGGGTTCGGGCAAAAACTGTTTTTT.

The sample holds many counts of this clone. The chain is built from TRBV9 and TRBJ1-4, with D maybe TRBD1 (6 bases). This CDR3 has 13 amino acids. The germline gives CDR1 SGDLS, CDR2 YYNGEE. Between the trimmed V and J ends, which lost 4 bases and 11 bases, there was a span of 15 bases. The CDR3 sequence: CASSPQGTFKLFF. CDR3 DNA sequence: TGTGCCAGCAGCCCCCAGGGGACATTTAAACTGTTTTTT.

The chain recombines TRBV6-6 with TRBJ1-2, with D maybe TRBD1 (6 bases). V was cut by 2 bases and J by 1 base, with 11 bases left in between. The CDR3 spans 15 residues. Germline-derived CDR1 and CDR2 are MNHNY and SVGAGI (reference sequence). CDR3 sequence (DNA): TGTGCCAGCAGTTACCGGGGGGGCAGTAACTATGGCTACACCTTC. Its translation is CASSYRGGSNYGYTF.

The chain has TRBV6-5 and TRBJ2-7; the match to TRBD1 covers 9 bases. CDR3 size: 14 residues. Germline lookup yields CDR1 MNHEY and CDR2 SVGAGI. Trimming took 6 bases from V and 3 from J; bases not matched to a gene: 6. The chain's CDR3 is CASRRTGVNYEQYF. The CDR3 region has the DNA TGTGCCAGCAGGAGGACAGGGGTTAACTACGAGCAGTACTTC.

The chain uses TRBV25-1 and TRBJ1-2; no firm D call. The CDR3 runs to 17 residues. V lost 6 bases to trimming and J lost 4 bases, with 24 bases between them. Looked up from germline, CDR1 is MGHDK and CDR2 is SYGVNS. DNA of the CDR3: TGTGCCAGCAGCTCCCGATACCCAACTCCCAATTTCTATGGCTACACCTTC. It encodes CASSSRYPTPNFYGYTF.

Comments on this clone: Compared with germline, one end of the junction differs, possibly owing to a read error. The rearrangement uses TRBV6-5 and TRBJ1-5; D gene unclear. Germline V gene lookup returns CDR1 MNHEY and CDR2 SVGAGI. The length of the CDR3 is 13 residues. CDR3 coding DNA: TGTGCCACCAGTCGCGGGAACGGGCAGCCCCAGCATTTT. It codes for CATSRGNGQPQHF.

This clone has more than one count but fewer than ten. The chain links TRBV5-1 to TRBJ2-7; 8 positions match TRBD1. The junction had 7 bases not matched to a gene; V was cut back by 3 bases and J by 5 bases. The CDR3 has 14 amino acids. Per the germline V gene, CDR1 is SGHRS and CDR2 is YFSETQ. CDR3 amino acids: CASSSTDRGHEQYF. DNA for the CDR3: TGCGCCAGCAGCTCTACCGACAGGGGCCACGAGCAGTACTTC.

With regard to this clone: One end of the junction fails to match germline, which may point to a read error. The CDR3 nucleotides are TGTGCTAGCAGCTTAGGAGCGGCCTACTACAATGAGCAGTTCTTC. Its protein is CASSLGAAYYNEQFF. J is TRBJ2-1 and V is TRBV7-7; perhaps TRBD2 as D (5 bases). The CDR3 runs 15 residues. Germline CDR1 and CDR2: SSHAT and FNYEAQ (reference sequence).